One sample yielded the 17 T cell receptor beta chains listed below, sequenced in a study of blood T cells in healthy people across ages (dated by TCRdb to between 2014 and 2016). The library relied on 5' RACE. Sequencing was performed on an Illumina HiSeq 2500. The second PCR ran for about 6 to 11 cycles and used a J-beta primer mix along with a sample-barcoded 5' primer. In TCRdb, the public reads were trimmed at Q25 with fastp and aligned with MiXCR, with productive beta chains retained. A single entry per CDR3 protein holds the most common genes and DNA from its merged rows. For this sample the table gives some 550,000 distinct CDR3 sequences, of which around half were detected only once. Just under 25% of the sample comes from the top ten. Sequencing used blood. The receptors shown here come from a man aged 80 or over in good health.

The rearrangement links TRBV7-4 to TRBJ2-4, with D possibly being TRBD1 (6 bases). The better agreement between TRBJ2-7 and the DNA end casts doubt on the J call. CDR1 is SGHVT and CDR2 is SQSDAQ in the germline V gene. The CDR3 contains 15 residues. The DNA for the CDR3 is TGTGCCAGCAGCAATCCCCGTGGACAGACCTACGAGCAGTACTTC. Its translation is CASSNPRGQTYEQYF.

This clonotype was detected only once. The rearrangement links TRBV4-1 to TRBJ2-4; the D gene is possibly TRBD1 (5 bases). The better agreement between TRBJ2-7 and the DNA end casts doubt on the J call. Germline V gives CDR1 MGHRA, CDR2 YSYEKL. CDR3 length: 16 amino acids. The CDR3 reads CASSQGVSQVPYEQYF. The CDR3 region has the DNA TGCGCCAGCAGCCAAGGGGTTTCACAGGTCCCCTACGAGCAGTACTTC.

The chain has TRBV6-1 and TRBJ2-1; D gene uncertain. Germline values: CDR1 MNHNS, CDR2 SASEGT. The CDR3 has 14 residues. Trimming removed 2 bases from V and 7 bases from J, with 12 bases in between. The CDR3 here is CASSESLTHNEQFF. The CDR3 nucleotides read TGTGCCAGCAGTGAAAGCTTGACTCATAATGAGCAGTTCTTC.

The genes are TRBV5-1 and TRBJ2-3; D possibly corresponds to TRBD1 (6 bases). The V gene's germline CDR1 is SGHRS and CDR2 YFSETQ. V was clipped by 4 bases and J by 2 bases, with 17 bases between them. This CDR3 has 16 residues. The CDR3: CASSPQGGSNTDTQYF. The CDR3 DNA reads TGCGCCAGCAGCCCACAGGGCGGATCGAACACAGATACGCAGTATTTT. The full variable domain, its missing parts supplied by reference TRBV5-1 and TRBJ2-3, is KAGVTQTPRYLIKTRGQQVTLSCSPISGHRSVSWYQQTPGQGLQFLFEYFSETQRNKGNFPGRFSGRQFSNSRSEMNVSTLELGDSALYLCASSPQGGSNTDTQYFGPGTRLTVL.

The chain's CDR3 is CSVEVGTGVREQFF. The CDR3, as DNA: TGCAGCGTTGAGGTCGGGACAGGGGTGCGTGAGCAGTTCTTC. This sequence joins TRBV29-1 and TRBJ2-1; TRBD1 matches at 10 bases. The CDR3 consists of 14 residues. J lost 9 bases, V lost 3 bases, and 8 bases had no gene match. CDR1 is SQVTM, CDR2 ANQGSEA, per germline.

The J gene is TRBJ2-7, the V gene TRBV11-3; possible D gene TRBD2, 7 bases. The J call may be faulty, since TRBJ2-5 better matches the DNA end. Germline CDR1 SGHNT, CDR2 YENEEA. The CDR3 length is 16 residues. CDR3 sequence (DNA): TGTGCCAGCAGCGCGGTGGGGGGGCCCGGTCCAGAGACCCAGTACTTC. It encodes CASSAVGGPGPETQYF.

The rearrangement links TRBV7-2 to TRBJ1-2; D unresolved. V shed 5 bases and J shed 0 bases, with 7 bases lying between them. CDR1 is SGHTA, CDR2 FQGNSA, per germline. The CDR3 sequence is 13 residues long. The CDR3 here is CASSVRTNYGYTF. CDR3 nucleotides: TGTGCCAGCAGCGTACGCACTAACTATGGCTACACCTTC.

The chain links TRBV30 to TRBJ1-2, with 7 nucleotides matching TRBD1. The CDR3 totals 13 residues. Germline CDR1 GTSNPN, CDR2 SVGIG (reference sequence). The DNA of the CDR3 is TGTGCTCTTCTTCCGGGACAGAGCTATGGCTACACCTTC. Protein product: CALLPGQSYGYTF.

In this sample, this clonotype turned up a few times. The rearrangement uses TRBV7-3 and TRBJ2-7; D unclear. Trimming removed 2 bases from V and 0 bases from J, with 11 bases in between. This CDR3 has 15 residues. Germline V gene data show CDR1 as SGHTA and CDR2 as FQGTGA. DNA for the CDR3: TGTGCCAGCAGCTTATCCGCAGGTCCCTCCTACGAGCAGTACTTC. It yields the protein CASSLSAGPSYEQYF.

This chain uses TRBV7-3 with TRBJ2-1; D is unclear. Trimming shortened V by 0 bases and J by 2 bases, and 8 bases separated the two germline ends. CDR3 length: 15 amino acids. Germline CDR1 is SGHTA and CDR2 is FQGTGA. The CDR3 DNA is TGTGCCAGCAGCTTAACAAGGGAAACCTACAATGAGCAGTTCTTC. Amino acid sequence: CASSLTRETYNEQFF.

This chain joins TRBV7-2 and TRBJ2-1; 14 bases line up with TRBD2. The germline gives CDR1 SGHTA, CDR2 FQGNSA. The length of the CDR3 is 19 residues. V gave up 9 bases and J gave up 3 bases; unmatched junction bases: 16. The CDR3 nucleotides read TGTGCCAGTGTTAGTAGGGGACTAGCGGGGGCCGAACTCTACAATGAGCAGTTCTTC. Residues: CASVSRGLAGAELYNEQFF.

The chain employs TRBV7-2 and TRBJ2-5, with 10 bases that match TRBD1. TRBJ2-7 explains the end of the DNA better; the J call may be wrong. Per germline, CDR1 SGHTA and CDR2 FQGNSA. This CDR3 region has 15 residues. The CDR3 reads CASSLEGQGYLEQYF. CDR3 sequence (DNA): TGTGCCAGCAGCTTAGAGGGACAGGGGTATCTCGAGCAGTACTTC.

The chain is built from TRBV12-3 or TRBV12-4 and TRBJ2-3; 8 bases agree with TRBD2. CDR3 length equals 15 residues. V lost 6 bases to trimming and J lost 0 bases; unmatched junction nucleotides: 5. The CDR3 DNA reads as TGTGCCAGCAGCCGCTCTAGCGGGAGCACAGATACGCAGTATTTT. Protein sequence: CASSRSSGSTDTQYF.

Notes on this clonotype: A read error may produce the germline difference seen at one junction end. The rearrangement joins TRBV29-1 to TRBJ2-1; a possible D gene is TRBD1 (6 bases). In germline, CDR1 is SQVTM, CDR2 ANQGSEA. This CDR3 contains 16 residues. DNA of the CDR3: TGCAGCGTTGAACCTCGGCAGGGGAGAACCTACGATGAGCAGTTCTTC. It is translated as CSVEPRQGRTYDEQFF.

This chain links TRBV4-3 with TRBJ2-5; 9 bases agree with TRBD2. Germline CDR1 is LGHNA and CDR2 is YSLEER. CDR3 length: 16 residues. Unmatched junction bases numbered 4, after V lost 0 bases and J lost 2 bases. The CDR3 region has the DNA TGCGCCAGCAGCCAAGATCGAGCGGGGGGACAAGAGACCCAGTACTTC. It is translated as CASSQDRAGGQETQYF.

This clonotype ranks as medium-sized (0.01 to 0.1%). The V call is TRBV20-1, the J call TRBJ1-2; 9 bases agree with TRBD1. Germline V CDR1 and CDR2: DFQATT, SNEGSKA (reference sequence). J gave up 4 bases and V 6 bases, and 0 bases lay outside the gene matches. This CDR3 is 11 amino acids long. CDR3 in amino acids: CSATGGYGYTF. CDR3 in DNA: TGCAGTGCGACAGGGGGCTATGGCTACACCTTC.

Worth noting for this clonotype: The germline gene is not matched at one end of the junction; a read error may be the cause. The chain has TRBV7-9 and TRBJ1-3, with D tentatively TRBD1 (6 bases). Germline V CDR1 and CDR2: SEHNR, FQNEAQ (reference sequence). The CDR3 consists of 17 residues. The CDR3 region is CASSSHLGTNSGNAIYF. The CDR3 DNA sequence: TGTGCCAGCAGCTCCCATCTCGGGACAAACTCTGGAAACGCCATATATTTT. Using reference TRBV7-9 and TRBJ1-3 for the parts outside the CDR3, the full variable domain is DTGVSQNPRHKITKRGQNVTFRCDPISEHNRLYWYRQTLGQGPEFLTYFQNEAQLEKSRLLSDRFSAERPKGSFSTLEIQRTEQGDSAMYLCASSSHLGTNSGNAIYFGEGSWLTVV.